A selection of T cell receptor beta chains follows, all from one sample in a study of response to subunit inactivated influenza vaccine. Via MiXCR, TCRdb re-called the RT-PCR reads, giving one row per CDR3 protein. The data show 650,000 to 700,000 distinct CDR3 sequences, with approximately 14% seen just once and roughly 10% held by the top ten. The input for sequencing was PBMCs from blood, taken less than 13 days after vaccination. The origin of the receptors is a man aged 50 to 60 who received an inactivated influenza vaccine. The CDR3 runs from the conserved cysteine through the conserved F or W. D genes are given only for firm matches. Clone size, where shown, is once, few, many, or a class for clones that have expanded.

>-|TRBV5-1|TRBD2|17|TRBJ2-3
CGSSVSGTSVPTDTQYF
TGCGGCAGCAGCGTCTCCGGGACTAGCGTCCCCACAGATACGCAGTATTTT
>-|TRBV12-3/TRBV12-4|TRBD2|15|TRBJ2-3
CASSRTSGSPDTQYF
TGTGCCAGCAGTCGGACTAGCGGGAGTCCAGATACGCAGTATTTT
>many|TRBV18|-|12|TRBJ2-5
CASSPRLETQYF
TGTGCCAGCTCACCACGTCTCGAGACCCAGTACTTC
>-|TRBV5-6|-|13|TRBJ2-7
CASSSGPGYEQYF
TGTGCCAGCAGCTCCGGACCGGGTTACGAGCAGTACTTC
>few|TRBV25-1|-|15|TRBJ1-5
CASSEGSWGNQPQHF
TGTGCCAGCAGTGAAGGCAGCTGGGGCAATCAGCCCCAGCATTTT
>-|TRBV4-1|-|15|TRBJ1-2
CASSQDHMDGYGYTF
TGCGCCAGCAGCCAAGACCACATGGACGGATATGGCTACACCTTC
>-|TRBV7-9|-|15|TRBJ2-1
CASSLHLLMYNEQFF
TGTGCCAGCAGCTTACATCTCCTGATGTACAATGAGCAGTTCTTC
>-|TRBV24-1|TRBD2|15|TRBJ2-1
CATSDLGTSLAEQFF
TGTGCCACCAGTGATTTGGGGACTAGCCTTGCTGAGCAGTTCTTC
>-|TRBV6-5|TRBD1|14|TRBJ2-5
CASTKAGQGKTQYF
TGTGCCAGCACCAAAGCCGGACAGGGGAAGACCCAGTACTTC
>few|TRBV3-1|-|15|TRBJ1-2
CASSWGSQGNSGYTF
TGTGCCAGCAGCTGGGGATCTCAGGGTAATTCAGGCTACACCTTC
>-|TRBV20-1|TRBD1|15|TRBJ2-1
CSARGGTEADNEQFF
TGCAGTGCTAGGGGTGGGACAGAGGCCGACAATGAGCAGTTCTTC
>-|TRBV5-4|-|17|TRBJ2-4
CASTPGGGRRSKNIQYF
TGTGCCAGCACCCCAGGGGGAGGGCGGAGGTCCAAAAACATTCAGTACTTC
>-|TRBV6-2/TRBV6-3|-|13|TRBJ1-1
CASSPGHLTEAFF
TGTGCCAGCAGTCCTGGACACCTCACTGAAGCTTTCTTT
>few|TRBV29-1|TRBD2|14|TRBJ2-1
CSVLAGNSYNEQFF
TGCAGCGTACTAGCGGGCAACTCCTACAATGAGCAGTTCTTC
>-|TRBV7-9|-|11|TRBJ2-3
CASTGIDTQYF
TGTGCCAGCACGGGAATAGATACGCAGTATTTT
>few|TRBV20-1|TRBD1|13|TRBJ2-5
CSAKGQGQETQYF
TGCAGTGCTAAGGGACAGGGACAAGAGACCCAGTACTTC
>few|TRBV12-3/TRBV12-4|-|15|TRBJ1-2
CASSSLPGQGDGYTF
TGTGCCAGCAGTTCGCTTCCGGGGCAGGGTGATGGCTACACCTTC
>-|TRBV12-3/TRBV12-4|TRBD1|16|TRBJ2-1
CASSLIDRGLYNEQFF
TGTGCCAGCAGTTTAATCGACAGGGGGCTGTACAATGAGCAGTTCTTC
>many|TRBV5-1|TRBD1|14|TRBJ1-2
CASSTGTGDYGYTF
TGCGCCAGCAGCACCGGGACAGGCGACTATGGCTACACCTTC
>many|TRBV20-1|TRBD1|14|TRBJ2-7
CSARGGTGGDEQYF
TGCAGTGCTAGAGGGGGGACAGGGGGCGACGAGCAGTACTTC
>-|TRBV21-1|-|14|TRBJ1-1
CARTVGDRGTEAFF
TGTGCCAGGACGGTTGGGGATCGGGGCACTGAAGCTTTCTTT
>few|TRBV7-2|-|16|TRBJ2-1
CASSPPGKAWDNEQFF
TGTGCCAGCAGCCCCCCGGGTAAAGCGTGGGACAATGAGCAGTTCTTC
>few|TRBV7-2|TRBD2|16|TRBJ2-3
CASSSGLAGYVDTQYF
TGTGCCAGCAGCTCGGGACTAGCGGGATACGTAGATACGCAGTATTTT
>-|TRBV6-1|TRBD1|13|TRBJ2-7
CASSPWTGDEQYF
TGTGCCAGCAGCCCATGGACAGGGGACGAGCAGTACTTC
>-|TRBV20-1|-|15|TRBJ2-2
CSASRPGVDTGELFF
TGCAGTGCTAGCCGGCCGGGAGTCGACACCGGGGAGCTGTTTTTT
>few|TRBV20-1|TRBD2|13|TRBJ2-1
CSGTSGSYNEQFF
TGCAGTGGAACTAGCGGGAGCTACAATGAGCAGTTCTTC
>few|TRBV5-5|TRBD1|15|TRBJ1-2
CASSTGTANNYGYTF
TGTGCCAGCAGTACCGGGACAGCTAATAACTATGGCTACACCTTC
>few|TRBV20-1|-|13|TRBJ1-1
CSAPPHWNTEAFF
TGCAGTGCCCCTCCCCATTGGAACACTGAAGCTTTCTTT
>many|TRBV20-1|TRBD2|16|TRBJ2-1
CSAPAPGGARYNEQFF
TGCAGTGCCCCCGCTCCGGGGGGGGCCAGGTACAATGAGCAGTTCTTC
>-|TRBV29-1|-|12|TRBJ2-7
CSVVASPNEQYF
TGCAGCGTTGTCGCCAGCCCTAACGAGCAGTACTTC
>-|TRBV6-2/TRBV6-3|-|12|TRBJ2-5
CASGVARVSQYF
TGTGCCAGCGGTGTGGCGAGGGTGTCCCAGTACTTC
>few|TRBV28|-|12|TRBJ2-7
CASQLSGYEQYF
TGTGCCAGCCAGTTGTCAGGGTACGAGCAGTACTTC
>-|TRBV12-3/TRBV12-4|TRBD2|14|TRBJ2-1
CASSFLRGGNEQFF
TGTGCCAGCAGTTTCCTGCGGGGGGGCAATGAGCAGTTCTTC
>few|TRBV7-2|-|16|TRBJ2-7
CASSPIDRDWDYEQYF
TGTGCCAGCAGCCCAATCGACCGGGACTGGGACTACGAGCAGTACTTC
>many|TRBV5-1|-|17|TRBJ2-3
CASSSTEGSGGTDTQYF
TGCGCCAGCAGCTCGACGGAGGGGAGTGGTGGCACAGATACGCAGTATTTT
>-|TRBV29-1|-|12|TRBJ2-1
CSTLRGYNEQFF
TGCAGCACGCTTCGGGGGTACAATGAGCAGTTCTTC
>few|TRBV10-3|TRBD1|16|TRBJ1-3
CAISRADRLSGNTIYF
TGTGCCATCAGTAGGGCGGACAGGCTCTCTGGAAACACCATATATTTT
>many|TRBV20-1|-|14|TRBJ1-5
CSARMGGANQPQHF
TGCAGTGCTAGAATGGGGGGGGCTAATCAGCCCCAGCATTTT
>-|TRBV7-2|TRBD2|17|TRBJ2-4
CASSPTSGGLAKNIQYF
TGTGCCAGCAGCCCGACTAGCGGGGGGCTAGCCAAAAACATTCAGTACTTC
>many|TRBV7-9|-|13|TRBJ1-2
CASSLDANYGYTF
TGTGCCAGCAGCTTAGATGCTAACTATGGCTACACCTTC
>-|TRBV15|-|14|TRBJ1-2
CATSRDLSYYGYTF
TGTGCCACCAGCAGAGATCTAAGTTACTATGGCTACACCTTC
>few|TRBV7-8|TRBD2|18|TRBJ2-1
CASSLARSAGEQSNEQFF
TGTGCCAGCAGCTTAGCGAGATCTGCGGGAGAACAGAGTAATGAGCAGTTCTTC
>many|TRBV5-1|-|13|TRBJ2-5
CASSGDNQETQYF
TGCGCCAGCAGCGGGGACAACCAAGAGACCCAGTACTTC
>few|TRBV20-1|-|12|TRBJ2-1
CSARPTDNEQFF
TGCAGTGCTAGACCTACAGACAATGAGCAGTTCTTC
>few|TRBV20-1|-|13|TRBJ1-4
CSALARVGEKLFF
TGCAGTGCCTTGGCGCGGGTGGGTGAAAAACTGTTTTTT
>-|TRBV5-6|TRBD1|15|TRBJ2-2
CASSLTGGDTGELFF
TGTGCCAGCAGCTTGACAGGGGGCGACACCGGGGAGCTGTTTTTT
>few|TRBV20-1|TRBD2|16|TRBJ2-3
CSAQPLRRGGLDTQYF
TGCAGTGCTCAACCCCTCCGGCGGGGGGGCTTAGATACGCAGTATTTT
>-|TRBV28|-|20|TRBJ1-5
CASSLGSYQASREGNQPQHF
TGTGCCAGCAGTTTAGGTTCGTACCAAGCGTCTCGGGAAGGCAATCAGCCCCAGCATTTT
>few|TRBV5-1|-|14|TRBJ1-6
CASSKRSYNSPLHF
TGCGCCAGCAGCAAACGGAGCTATAATTCACCCCTCCACTTT
>-|TRBV9|-|14|TRBJ2-7
CASSVDAGAYEQYF
TGTGCCAGCAGCGTAGACGCAGGGGCCTACGAGCAGTACTTC
>few|TRBV27|-|15|TRBJ1-4
CASSSVTATNEKLFF
TGTGCCAGCAGTTCCGTGACAGCAACTAATGAAAAACTGTTTTTT
>-|TRBV5-1|-|15|TRBJ2-3
CASSLGATVQDTQYF
TGCGCCAGCAGCTTGGGAGCTACAGTTCAAGATACGCAGTATTTT
>many|TRBV29-1|TRBD2|14|TRBJ2-1
CSSGWGTSGDEQFF
TGCAGCTCGGGGTGGGGGACTAGTGGGGATGAGCAGTTCTTC
>-|TRBV19|-|14|TRBJ2-1
CASSIGLNYNEQFF
TGTGCCAGTAGTATCGGACTAAACTACAATGAGCAGTTCTTC
>few|TRBV29-1|-|14|TRBJ2-7
CSVDRGDNSYEQYF
TGCAGCGTTGACCGGGGCGATAACTCCTACGAGCAGTACTTC
>-|TRBV20-1|-|13|TRBJ1-4
CSARSPGDEKLFF
TGCAGTGCTAGGAGCCCAGGAGATGAAAAACTGTTTTTT
>few|TRBV2|-|13|TRBJ2-1
CASSVGSGWEQFF
TGTGCCAGCAGTGTAGGTTCGGGATGGGAGCAGTTCTTC